The 11 T cell receptor beta chains below were found in one sample sequenced in a study of cytomegalovirus exposure and HLA in healthy donors. The PCR employed 60 Vbeta primers together with 13 Jbeta primers. TCRdb's copy holds only in-frame clones and misses some; the assay was immunoSEQ multiplex PCR. This sample's table reports 150,000 to 200,000 clones. Sequencing was done on a sample of PBMCs. The receptors here all came from a boy between 5 and 17 years old in good health and CMV-seronegative.

The chain employs TRBV29-1 and TRBJ2-3; D gene unclear. Per the germline V gene, CDR1 is SQVTM and CDR2 is ANQGSEA. The V and J ends lost 0 bases and 1 base respectively, with 11 bases between them. The CDR3 runs to 15 residues. The CDR3 reads CSVEDRTVRTDTQYF. CDR3 in DNA: TGCAGCGTTGAAGATCGCACGGTCCGCACAGATACGCAGTATTTT.

The rearrangement links TRBV6-5 to TRBJ2-7; TRBD1 matches at 11 bases. The germline CDR1 and CDR2 sequences are MNHEY and SVGAGI. The CDR3 consists of 15 residues. The trim removed 5 bases at V and 3 bases at J, leaving 6 bases unmatched. CDR3 residues: CASSRQDRGLYEQYF. The CDR3 coding sequence is TGTGCCAGCAGTCGGCAGGACAGGGGGCTCTACGAGCAGTACTTC.

The rearrangement links TRBV18 to TRBJ2-5, with D possibly matching TRBD1 (6 bases). V was pared by 2 bases and J by 4 bases, with 11 bases between. Germline assignment: CDR1 KGHSH and CDR2 LQKENI. The CDR3 consists of 14 residues. The CDR3 here is CASSPNQGSETQYF. Written as DNA, the CDR3 is TGTGCCAGCTCACCAAATCAGGGGTCAGAGACCCAGTACTTC. Drawing the rest from reference TRBV18 and TRBJ2-5, the complete variable domain is NAGVMQNPRHLVRRRGQEARLRCSPMKGHSHVYWYRQLPEEGLKFMVYLQKENIIDESGMPKERFSAEFPKEGPSILRIQQVVRGDSAAYFCASSPNQGSETQYFGPGTRLLVL.

This chain connects TRBV4-2 to TRBJ2-1; D remains unclear. This CDR3 comprises 14 residues. V lost 4 bases, J lost 6 bases, and 13 bases lay in between. Germline V CDR1 and CDR2: LGHNA, YNFKEQ. In nucleotides, the CDR3 is TGTGCCAGCAGCCTATCTAGGTTCGGCAATGAGCAGTTCTTC. Translated, it gives CASSLSRFGNEQFF.

CDR3 residues: CASGGWDRVTEQYF. The CDR3 DNA is TGTGCCAGCGGAGGTTGGGACAGGGTAACCGAGCAGTACTTC. The chain couples TRBV6-1 to TRBJ2-7; the match to TRBD1 covers 9 bases. The germline gives CDR1 MNHNS, CDR2 SASEGT. The CDR3 extends over 14 amino acids. With 8 bases clipped from V and 6 bases from J, the junction kept 11 bases outside the gene matches.

The rearrangement links TRBV4-2 to TRBJ1-4, with no clear D. CDR3 length: 15 residues. CDR1 LGHNA and CDR2 YNFKEQ come from the germline V gene. V shed 5 bases and J shed 8 bases, with 18 bases lying between them. The CDR3 nucleotides read TGTGCCAGCAGCACCCTCCCGGGGTCCTGGGAAAAACTGTTTTTT. It translates to CASSTLPGSWEKLFF.

The gene calls are TRBV4-3 and TRBJ2-1; tentative D call: TRBD1 (6 bases). This CDR3 has 15 residues. Germline lookup yields CDR1 LGHNA and CDR2 YSLEER. With 0 bases removed from V and 10 bases from J, the gap between germline ends came to 16 bases. The DNA of the CDR3 is TGCGCCAGCAGCCAAGAGTATACCGGGACAACCGAGCAGTTCTTC. Its translation: CASSQEYTGTTEQFF.

The chain is built from TRBV6-5 and TRBJ1-6, with TRBD1 identical over 7 bases. V shed 4 bases, J shed 11 bases, and the junction held 8 bases outside the gene matches. Germline V CDR1 and CDR2: MNHEY, SVGAGI. The CDR3 has 14 amino acids. CDR3 sequence (DNA): TGTGCCAGCAGTTCCGAATCCAGGGGGGCACCCCTCCACTTT. As protein: CASSSESRGAPLHF.

This rearrangement joins TRBV5-6 to TRBJ1-1; TRBD1 matches 7 bases. Germline V CDR1 and CDR2: SGHDT, YYEEEE. The CDR3 extends over 13 amino acids. J lost 3 bases, V lost 2 bases, and 1 base had no gene match. For the CDR3, the DNA is TGTGCCAGCAGCTTCGGACAGGACACTGAAGCTTTCTTT. Its translation is CASSFGQDTEAFF. Complete variable domain (other parts from reference TRBV5-6 and TRBJ1-1): DAGVTQSPTHLIKTRGQQVTLRCSPKSGHDTVSWYQQALGQGPQFIFQYYEEEERQRGNFPDRFSGHQFPNYSSELNVNALLLGDSALYLCASSFGQDTEAFFGQGTRLTVV.

The chain carries TRBV9 and TRBJ2-7; the match to TRBD2 covers 11 bases. The CDR3 extends over 16 amino acids. Germline values: CDR1 SGDLS, CDR2 YYNGEE. V was clipped by 4 bases and J by 2 bases; unmatched bases: 8. CDR3 protein: CASSTGRLAGPYEQYF. CDR3 sequence (DNA): TGTGCCAGCAGCACGGGACGACTAGCGGGGCCCTACGAGCAGTACTTC.

The rearrangement joins TRBV19 to TRBJ1-2; 12 bases are shared with TRBD1. The CDR3 consists of 15 residues. The germline V gene encodes CDR1 LNHDA and CDR2 SQIVND (reference sequence). V shed 5 bases and J 7 bases; nucleotides not matched to a gene: 8. The CDR3 sequence is CASSPGDRGQVGYTF. The CDR3 DNA is TGTGCCAGTAGTCCTGGGGACAGGGGGCAAGTTGGCTACACCTTC.